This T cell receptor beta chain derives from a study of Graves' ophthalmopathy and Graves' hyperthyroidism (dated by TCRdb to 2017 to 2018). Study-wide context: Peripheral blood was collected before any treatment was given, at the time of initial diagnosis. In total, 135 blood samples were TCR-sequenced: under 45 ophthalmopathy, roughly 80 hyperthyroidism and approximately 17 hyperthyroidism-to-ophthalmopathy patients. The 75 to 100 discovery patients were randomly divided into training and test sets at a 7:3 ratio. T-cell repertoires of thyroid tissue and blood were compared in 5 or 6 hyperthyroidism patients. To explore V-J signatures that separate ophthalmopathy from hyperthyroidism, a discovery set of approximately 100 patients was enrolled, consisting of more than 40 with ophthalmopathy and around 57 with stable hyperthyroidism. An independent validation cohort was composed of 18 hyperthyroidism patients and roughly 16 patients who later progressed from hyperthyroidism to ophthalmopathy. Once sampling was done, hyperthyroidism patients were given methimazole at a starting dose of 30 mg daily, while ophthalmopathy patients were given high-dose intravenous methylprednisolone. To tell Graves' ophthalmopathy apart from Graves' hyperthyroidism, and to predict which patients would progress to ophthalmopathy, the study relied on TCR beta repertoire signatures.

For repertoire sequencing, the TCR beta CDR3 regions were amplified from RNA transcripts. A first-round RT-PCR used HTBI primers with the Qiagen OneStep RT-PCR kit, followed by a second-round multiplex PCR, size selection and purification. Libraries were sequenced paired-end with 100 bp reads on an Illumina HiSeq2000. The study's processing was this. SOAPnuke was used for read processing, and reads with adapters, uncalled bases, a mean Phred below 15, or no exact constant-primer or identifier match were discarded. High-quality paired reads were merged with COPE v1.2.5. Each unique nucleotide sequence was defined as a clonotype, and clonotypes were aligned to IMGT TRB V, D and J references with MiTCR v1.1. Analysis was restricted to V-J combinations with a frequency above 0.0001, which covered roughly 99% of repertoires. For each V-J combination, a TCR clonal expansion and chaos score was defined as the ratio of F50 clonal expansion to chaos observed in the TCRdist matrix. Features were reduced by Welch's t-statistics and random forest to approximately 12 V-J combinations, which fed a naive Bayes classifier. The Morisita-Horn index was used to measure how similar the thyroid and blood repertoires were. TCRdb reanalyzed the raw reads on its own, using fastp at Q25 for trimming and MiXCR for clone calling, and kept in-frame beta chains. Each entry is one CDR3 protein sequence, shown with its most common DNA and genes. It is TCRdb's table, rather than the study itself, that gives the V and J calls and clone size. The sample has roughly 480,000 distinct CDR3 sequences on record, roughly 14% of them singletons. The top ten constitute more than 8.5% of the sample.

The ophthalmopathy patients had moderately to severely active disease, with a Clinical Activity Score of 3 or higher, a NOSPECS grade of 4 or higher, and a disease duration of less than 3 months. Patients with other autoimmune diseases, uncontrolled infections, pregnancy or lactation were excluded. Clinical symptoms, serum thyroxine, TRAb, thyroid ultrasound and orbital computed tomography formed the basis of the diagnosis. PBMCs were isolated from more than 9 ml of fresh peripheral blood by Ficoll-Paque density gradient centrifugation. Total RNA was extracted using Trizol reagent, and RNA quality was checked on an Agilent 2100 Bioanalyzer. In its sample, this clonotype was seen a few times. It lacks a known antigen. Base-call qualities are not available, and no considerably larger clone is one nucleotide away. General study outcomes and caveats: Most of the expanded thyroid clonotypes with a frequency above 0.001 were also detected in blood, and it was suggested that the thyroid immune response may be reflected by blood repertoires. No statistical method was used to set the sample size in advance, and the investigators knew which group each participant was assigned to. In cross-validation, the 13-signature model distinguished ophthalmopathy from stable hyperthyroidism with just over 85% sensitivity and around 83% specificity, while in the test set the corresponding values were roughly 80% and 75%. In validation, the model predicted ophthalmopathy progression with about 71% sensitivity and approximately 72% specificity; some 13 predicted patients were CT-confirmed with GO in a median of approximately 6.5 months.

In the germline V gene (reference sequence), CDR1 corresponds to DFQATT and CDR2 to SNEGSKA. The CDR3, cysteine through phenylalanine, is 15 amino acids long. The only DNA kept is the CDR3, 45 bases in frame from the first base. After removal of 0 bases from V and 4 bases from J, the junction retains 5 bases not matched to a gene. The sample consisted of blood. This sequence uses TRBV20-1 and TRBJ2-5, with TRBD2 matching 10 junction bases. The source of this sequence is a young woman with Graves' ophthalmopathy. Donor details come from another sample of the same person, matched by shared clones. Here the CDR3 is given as CSAREAGGPLETQYF. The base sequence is TGCAGTGCTAGAGAAGCGGGGGGGCCCTTAGAGACCCAGTACTTC.